The 22 T cell receptor beta chains presented below share a single source sample, sequenced in a study of CD8+CD57+ T cells in acquired aplastic anemia. Genomic DNA was employed as the template in profiling TCR beta VDJ and CDR3. TCRdb analysed the reads with MiXCR anew, one entry per CDR3 protein. The sample holds about 210,000 distinct CDR3 sequences; 60% to 65% are singletons and the top ten take over 25%. Sequencing used sorted CD4+, CD8+, or CD8+CD57+ T cells (not recorded which) from PBMCs. These receptors all come from a human donor in good health.

A note on this clonotype: An end of the junction does not agree with germline; a read error may underlie this. The chain has TRBV24-1 and TRBJ2-5; no clear D. Germline V gene data show CDR1 as KGHDR and CDR2 as SFDVKD. The CDR3 sequence is 15 residues long. As DNA, the CDR3 is TGTGCCACCGGTGATTTTGGTCAAGGTCGAGAGACCCAGTACTTC. Translated: CATGDFGQGRETQYF.

This clonotype was recorded at least ten times. V is TRBV5-6 and J is TRBJ1-6, with D unresolved. Per the germline V gene, CDR1 is SGHDT and CDR2 is YYEEEE. The CDR3 spans 14 residues. Trimming left V 0 bases short and J 9 bases short, with 10 bases between. The CDR3, as DNA: TGTGCCAGCAGCTTGGGTACCGCCGGTTCACCCCTCCACTTT. It codes for CASSLGTAGSPLHF.

The genes are TRBV29-1 and TRBJ1-1; 7 nucleotides align to TRBD1. Germline V gives CDR1 SQVTM, CDR2 ANQGSEA. V dropped 7 bases and J dropped 3; count of bases not matched to a gene: 11. This CDR3 is built from 14 residues. The CDR3 here is CSATTGFSDTEAFF. In DNA form, the CDR3 reads TGCAGCGCCACGACAGGGTTCTCGGACACTGAAGCTTTCTTT.

Notes on this clonotype: Mismatch with germline at one junction end may stem from a read error. The rearrangement uses TRBV20-1 and TRBJ2-7, with 7 bases that match TRBD2. This CDR3 contains 12 residues. Germline CDR1 is DFQATT and CDR2 is SNEGSKA (reference sequence). CDR3 in amino acids: CSARTSTYAQYF. CDR3 nucleotide sequence: TGCAGTGCTCGGACTAGTACCTACGCGCAGTACTTC.

Notes on this clonotype: A read error may be the cause here, since a much bigger clone is one base away. The rearrangement joins TRBV4-3 to TRBJ2-7; D is tentatively TRBD1 or TRBD2 (5 bases each). CDR3 length: 15 residues. Trimming pared 3 bases from V and 0 bases from J, leaving 12 bases between. CDR1 is LGHNA and CDR2 is YSLEER in the germline V gene. The CDR3 here is CASSQGRYTSYEQYF. CDR3 nucleotide sequence: TGCGCCAGCAGCCAGGGACGGTATACCTCCTACGAGCAGTACTTC.

This rearrangement joins TRBV2 to TRBJ1-1, with D possibly matching TRBD1 (5 bases). Germline V CDR1 and CDR2: SNHLY, FYNNEI. The CDR3 covers 14 residues. V lost 8 bases and J lost 1, with 14 bases in between. The CDR3 sequence is CASRLITGNTEAFF. In DNA form, the CDR3 reads TGTGCCAGCCGCCTCATCACAGGGAACACTGAAGCTTTCTTT.

The sample holds many counts of this clonotype. The V gene is TRBV10-3, the J gene TRBJ1-5; D uncertain. Germline V gives CDR1 ENHRY, CDR2 SYGVKD. With 2 bases removed from V and 6 bases from J, the gap between germline ends came to 17 bases. This CDR3 contains 16 residues. The CDR3 loop reads CAISEGLSGRIQPQHF. The CDR3 DNA reads TGTGCCATCAGTGAGGGACTATCAGGCCGGATTCAGCCCCAGCATTTT.

The J gene is TRBJ2-3, the V gene TRBV6-1, with D possibly called TRBD1 or TRBD2 (5 bases each). Germline V gene sequence: CDR1 MNHNS, CDR2 SASEGT. The CDR3 loop spans 15 amino acids. The V end was cut by 7 bases, the J end by 11 bases, with 25 bases between. The CDR3 DNA sequence: TGTGCCAGCACCGAGGGGCTAGCTGAGTACAATGAGCAGTATTTT. Its protein product is CASTEGLAEYNEQYF.

The genes are TRBV5-1 and TRBJ1-1; 7 bases line up with TRBD1. Germline CDR1 and CDR2: SGHRS and YFSETQ. The CDR3 runs to 13 residues. Trimming removed 4 bases from V and 10 bases from J; junction bases left unmatched: 10. CDR3 loop: CASSKGQVAGAFF. In DNA, the CDR3 is TGCGCCAGCAGCAAAGGACAGGTGGCGGGAGCTTTCTTT.

This sequence joins TRBV6-6 and TRBJ1-5, with D possibly being TRBD1 (5 bases). Germline CDR1 MNHNY, CDR2 SVGAGI (reference sequence). Trimming cost V 5 bases and J 9 bases, with 17 bases left between them. This CDR3 has 14 residues. The CDR3 region has the DNA TGTGCCAGCAGTGACCAGGGACTCCTCCCGCCCCAGCATTTT. This sequence encodes CASSDQGLLPPQHF.

This rearrangement joins TRBV2 to TRBJ2-7; 10 nucleotides line up with TRBD1. CDR3 length: 13 residues. Unmatched junction bases numbered 5, after V lost 8 bases and J lost 4 bases. Germline V gene sequence: CDR1 SNHLY, CDR2 FYNNEI. CDR3 loop: CASAGQGRYEQYF. CDR3 sequence (DNA): TGTGCCAGCGCGGGACAGGGGCGATACGAGCAGTACTTC.

V is TRBV10-3 and J is TRBJ2-1, with 7 bases aligning to TRBD1. Germline V gives CDR1 ENHRY, CDR2 SYGVKD. CDR3 length: 15 residues. Losses at the gene ends were 1 base for V and 1 base for J; bases not matched to a gene: 1. Here the CDR3 reads CAISEYRGSYNEQFF. In DNA, the CDR3 is TGTGCCATCAGTGAGTACAGGGGATCCTACAATGAGCAGTTCTTC.

This clonotype was observed at least ten times. The chain is built from TRBV27 and TRBJ1-2, with D possibly TRBD1 on 6 matching bases. The V gene's germline CDR1 is MNHEY and CDR2 SMNVEV (reference sequence). The CDR3 length is 14 residues. With 4 bases removed from V and 8 bases from J, the gap between germline ends came to 17 bases. The CDR3 DNA reads TGTGCCAGCAGTTCCCTACCGACAGGAAGGGGCTACACCTTC. As protein: CASSSLPTGRGYTF.

The J gene is TRBJ2-1, the V gene TRBV10-3; D might be TRBD2 (5 bases). CDR3 length: 15 amino acids. Germline CDR1 and CDR2: ENHRY and SYGVKD. Trimming pared 3 bases from V and 4 bases from J, leaving 13 bases between. This CDR3 reads CAISELGGGYNEQFF. CDR3 in DNA: TGTGCCATCAGTGAATTGGGCGGAGGATACAATGAGCAGTTCTTC.

The V call is TRBV24-1, the J call TRBJ2-3, with D possibly matching TRBD2 (6 bases). CDR3 length: 16 amino acids. Trimming removed 4 bases from V and 3 bases from J, with 16 bases in between. From germline, CDR1 is KGHDR and CDR2 SFDVKD. CDR3 residues: CATSEGLFGRTDTQYF. CDR3 coding DNA: TGTGCCACCAGTGAGGGACTGTTCGGGAGAACAGATACGCAGTATTTT.

This clonotype was recorded at least ten times. The chain uses TRBV19 and TRBJ2-1; 14 bases map to TRBD2. In germline, CDR1 is LNHDA, CDR2 SQIVND (reference sequence). V lost 2 bases, J lost 7 bases, and 7 bases stayed unmatched. This CDR3 is 17 amino acids long. The CDR3 sequence is CASSIKRGLAGDNEQFF. The CDR3 DNA reads as TGTGCCAGTAGTATAAAGCGGGGACTAGCGGGAGATAATGAGCAGTTCTTC.

This rearrangement joins TRBV10-3 to TRBJ2-1, with TRBD2 matching over 14 bases. The CDR3 length is 18 residues. In germline, CDR1 is ENHRY, CDR2 SYGVKD. V lost 7 bases to trimming and J lost 1 base; unmatched junction nucleotides: 9. DNA of the CDR3: TGTGCCATCACACCGGGACTAGCGGGAGTCGGATCCTACAATGAGCAGTTCTTC. This codes for CAITPGLAGVGSYNEQFF.

The rearrangement uses TRBV10-3 and TRBJ2-7; D perhaps matches TRBD1 (5 bases). The CDR3 covers 14 residues. V was pared by 4 bases and J by 3 bases, with 13 bases between. Germline V gene sequence: CDR1 ENHRY, CDR2 SYGVKD. The CDR3 DNA reads as TGTGCCATCAGTGTCCAGGGAAGCAACTACGAGCAGTACTTC. Translation: CAISVQGSNYEQYF.

As to this clonotype: One junction end does not reproduce the germline sequence, and a read error may be involved. V and J are TRBV7-8 and TRBJ1-1; D perhaps matches TRBD1 (6 bases). This CDR3 is 12 amino acids long. Germline CDR1 is SGHVS and CDR2 is FQNEAQ. The DNA of the CDR3 is TGTGCCAGCAGCTTAGGACAGGTGGTGGCCCTTTTT. It yields the protein CASSLGQVVALF.

The chain recombines TRBV24-1 with TRBJ2-7; TRBD2 might be the D (5 bases). The CDR3 totals 15 residues. Germline assignment: CDR1 KGHDR and CDR2 SFDVKD. V was clipped by 7 bases and J by 3 bases, with 18 bases between them. CDR3: CATRRRHSGYYEQYF. CDR3 DNA sequence: TGTGCCACCAGGAGGAGACATTCGGGGTACTACGAGCAGTACTTC.

This clonotype was counted many times. The gene calls are TRBV2 and TRBJ1-4, with D unresolved. V gave up 9 bases and J gave up 7 bases, with 15 bases separating them. The CDR3 contains 13 residues. Per germline, CDR1 SNHLY and CDR2 FYNNEI. CDR3 sequence: CARRASEGEKLFF. The CDR3 nucleotides read TGTGCCAGACGGGCCTCCGAAGGTGAAAAACTGTTTTTT.

The chain is built from TRBV7-3 and TRBJ2-5; D is perhaps TRBD2 (5 bases). The V and J ends lost 5 bases and 4 bases respectively, with 17 bases between them. The germline V gene has CDR1 SGHTA and CDR2 FQGTGA. CDR3 length equals 15 residues. The CDR3 sequence is CASSPMDFRRETQYF. In DNA, the CDR3 is TGTGCCAGCAGCCCCATGGACTTCAGGCGAGAGACCCAGTACTTC.